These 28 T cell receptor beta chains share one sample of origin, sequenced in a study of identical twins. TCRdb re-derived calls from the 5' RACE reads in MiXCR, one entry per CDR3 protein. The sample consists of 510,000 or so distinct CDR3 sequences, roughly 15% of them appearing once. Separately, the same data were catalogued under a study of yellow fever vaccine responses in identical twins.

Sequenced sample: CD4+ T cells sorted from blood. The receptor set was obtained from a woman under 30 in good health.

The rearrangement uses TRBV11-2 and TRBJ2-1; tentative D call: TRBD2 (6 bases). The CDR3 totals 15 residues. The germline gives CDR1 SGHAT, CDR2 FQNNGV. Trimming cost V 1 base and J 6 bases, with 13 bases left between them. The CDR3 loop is CASSLVPGVGNEQFF. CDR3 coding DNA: TGTGCCAGCAGCTTAGTGCCGGGAGTAGGCAATGAGCAGTTCTTC.

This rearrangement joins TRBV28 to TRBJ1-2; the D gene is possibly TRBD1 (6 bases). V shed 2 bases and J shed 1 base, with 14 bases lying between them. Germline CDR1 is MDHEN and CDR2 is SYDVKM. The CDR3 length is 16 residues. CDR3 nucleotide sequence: TGTGCCAGCAGTTTACGCGGGACACCGTTTAACTATGGCTACACCTTC. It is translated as CASSLRGTPFNYGYTF.

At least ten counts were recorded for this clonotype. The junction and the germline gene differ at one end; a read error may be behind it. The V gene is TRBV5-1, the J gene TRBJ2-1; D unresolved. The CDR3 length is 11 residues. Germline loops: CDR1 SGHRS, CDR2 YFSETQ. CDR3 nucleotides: TGTGCCAGCAGTTTAGGTGCTGAGCAGTTCTTC. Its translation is CASSLGAEQFF.

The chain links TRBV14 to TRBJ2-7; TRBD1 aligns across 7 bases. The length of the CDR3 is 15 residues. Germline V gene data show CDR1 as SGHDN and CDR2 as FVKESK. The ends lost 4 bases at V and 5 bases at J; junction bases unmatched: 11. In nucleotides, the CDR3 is TGTGCCAGCAGCCTGGGGCAACAGGGGTTTCACGAGCAGTACGTC. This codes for CASSLGQQGFHEQYV.

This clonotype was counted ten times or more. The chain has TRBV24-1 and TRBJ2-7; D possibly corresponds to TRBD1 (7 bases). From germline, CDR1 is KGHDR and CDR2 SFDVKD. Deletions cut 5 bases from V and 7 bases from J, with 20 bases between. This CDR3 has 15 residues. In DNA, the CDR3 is TGTGCCACCAGTGCCTCAGGGGGAGGAATGTGGGAGCAGTACTTC. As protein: CATSASGGGMWEQYF.

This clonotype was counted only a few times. Here the CDR3 reads CASSSGVAGTGELFF. In DNA form, the CDR3 reads TGTGCCAGCAGCTCCGGGGTAGCGGGAACCGGGGAGCTGTTTTTT. The rearrangement links TRBV12-3 or TRBV12-4 to TRBJ2-2; TRBD2 matches at 8 bases. V dropped 6 bases and J dropped 5; count of bases not matched to a gene: 8. This CDR3 spans 15 amino acids.

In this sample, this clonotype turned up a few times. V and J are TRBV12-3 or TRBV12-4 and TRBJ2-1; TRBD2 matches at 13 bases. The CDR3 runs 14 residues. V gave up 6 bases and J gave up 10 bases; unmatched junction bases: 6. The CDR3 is CASSGLAGASEQFF. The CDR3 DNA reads TGTGCCAGCAGCGGACTAGCGGGGGCCTCCGAGCAGTTCTTC.

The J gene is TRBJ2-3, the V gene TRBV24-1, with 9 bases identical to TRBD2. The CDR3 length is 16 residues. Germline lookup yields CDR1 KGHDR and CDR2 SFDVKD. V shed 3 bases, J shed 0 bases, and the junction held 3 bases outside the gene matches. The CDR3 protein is CATSDRGRDSTDTQYF. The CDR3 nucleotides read TGTGCCACCAGTGATCGCGGGAGGGATAGCACAGATACGCAGTATTTT.

CDR3 sequence (DNA): TGCGCCAGCAGCTTGGAGGGCAGGGGGCCCCAAGAGACCCAGTACTTC. Amino acid sequence: CASSLEGRGPQETQYF. V gene TRBV5-1 combines with J gene TRBJ2-5; 8 nucleotides match TRBD1. Germline CDR1 reads SGHRS; CDR2 reads YFSETQ. With V trimmed by 0 bases and J by 1 base, 5 bases remained unmatched. This CDR3 is 16 amino acids long.

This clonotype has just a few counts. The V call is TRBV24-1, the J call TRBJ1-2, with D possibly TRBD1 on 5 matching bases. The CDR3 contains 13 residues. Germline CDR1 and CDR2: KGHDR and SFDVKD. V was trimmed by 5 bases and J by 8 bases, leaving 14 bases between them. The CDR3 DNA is TGTGCCACCAGTGTGCAGGGAGTAGAGGGCTACACCTTC. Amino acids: CATSVQGVEGYTF.

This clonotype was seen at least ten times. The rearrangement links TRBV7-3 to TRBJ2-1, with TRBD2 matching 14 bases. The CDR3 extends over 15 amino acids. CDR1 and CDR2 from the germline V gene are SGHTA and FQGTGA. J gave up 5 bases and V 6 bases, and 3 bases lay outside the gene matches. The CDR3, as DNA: TGTGCCAGCAGTACGGGACTAGCGGGAGACAATGAGCAGTTCTTC. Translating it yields CASSTGLAGDNEQFF.

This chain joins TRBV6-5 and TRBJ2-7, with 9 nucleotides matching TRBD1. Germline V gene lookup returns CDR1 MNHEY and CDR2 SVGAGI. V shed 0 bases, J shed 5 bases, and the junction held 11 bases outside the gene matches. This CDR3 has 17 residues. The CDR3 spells CASSYSTGTGFGHEQYF. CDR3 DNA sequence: TGTGCCAGCAGTTACTCGACCGGGACAGGGTTTGGCCACGAGCAGTACTTC.

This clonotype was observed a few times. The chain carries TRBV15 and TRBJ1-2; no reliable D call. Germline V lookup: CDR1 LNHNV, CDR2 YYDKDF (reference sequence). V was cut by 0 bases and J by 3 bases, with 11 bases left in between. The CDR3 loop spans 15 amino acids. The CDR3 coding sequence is TGTGCCACCAGCAGAGATTCGAGGCCAGACTATGGCTACACCTTC. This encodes CATSRDSRPDYGYTF.

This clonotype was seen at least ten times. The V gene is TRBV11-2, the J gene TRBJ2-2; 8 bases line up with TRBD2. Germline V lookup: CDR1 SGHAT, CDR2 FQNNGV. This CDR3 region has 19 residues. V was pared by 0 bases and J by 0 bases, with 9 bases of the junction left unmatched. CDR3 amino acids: CASSLEARIAGTNTGELFF. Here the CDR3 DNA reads TGTGCCAGCAGCTTAGAGGCTCGGATAGCGGGAACGAACACCGGGGAGCTGTTTTTT.

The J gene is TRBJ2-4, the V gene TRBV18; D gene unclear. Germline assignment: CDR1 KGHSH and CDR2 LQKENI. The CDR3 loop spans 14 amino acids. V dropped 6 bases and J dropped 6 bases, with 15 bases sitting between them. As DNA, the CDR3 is TGTGCCAGCTCCGCCTCCGGGCCCACAAACATTCAGTACTTC. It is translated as CASSASGPTNIQYF.

CDR3 DNA sequence: TGTGCCACCAGCAGAGAGGCTCTCTACACAGATACGCAGTATTTT. Amino acids: CATSREALYTDTQYF. The chain is built from TRBV15 and TRBJ2-3; D is undetermined. Germline assignment: CDR1 LNHNV and CDR2 YYDKDF (reference sequence). V dropped 0 bases and J dropped 2 bases, with 9 bases sitting between them. The CDR3 runs to 15 residues.

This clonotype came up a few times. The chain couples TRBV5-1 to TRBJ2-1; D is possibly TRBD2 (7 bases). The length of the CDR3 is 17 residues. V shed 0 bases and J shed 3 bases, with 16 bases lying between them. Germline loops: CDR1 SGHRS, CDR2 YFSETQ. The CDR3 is CASSLALRGPNYNEQFF. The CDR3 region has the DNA TGCGCCAGCAGCTTGGCCCTGCGGGGGCCGAACTACAATGAGCAGTTCTTC. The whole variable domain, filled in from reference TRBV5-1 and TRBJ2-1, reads KAGVTQTPRYLIKTRGQQVTLSCSPISGHRSVSWYQQTPGQGLQFLFEYFSETQRNKGNFPGRFSGRQFSNSRSEMNVSTLELGDSALYLCASSLALRGPNYNEQFFGPGTRLTVL.

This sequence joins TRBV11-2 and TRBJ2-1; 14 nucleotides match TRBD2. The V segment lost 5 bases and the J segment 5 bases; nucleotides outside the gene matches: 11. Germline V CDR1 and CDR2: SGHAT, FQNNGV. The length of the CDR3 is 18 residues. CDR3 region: CASSTSPWTSGRNNEQFF. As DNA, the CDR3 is TGTGCCAGCAGCACTAGTCCCTGGACTAGCGGGAGGAACAATGAGCAGTTCTTC.

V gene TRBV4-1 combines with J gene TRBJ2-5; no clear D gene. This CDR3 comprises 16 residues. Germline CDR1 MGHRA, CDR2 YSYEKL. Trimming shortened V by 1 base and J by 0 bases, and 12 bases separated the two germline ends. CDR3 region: CASSQAKWTNQETQYF. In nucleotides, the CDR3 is TGCGCCAGCAGCCAAGCGAAGTGGACGAACCAAGAGACCCAGTACTTC.

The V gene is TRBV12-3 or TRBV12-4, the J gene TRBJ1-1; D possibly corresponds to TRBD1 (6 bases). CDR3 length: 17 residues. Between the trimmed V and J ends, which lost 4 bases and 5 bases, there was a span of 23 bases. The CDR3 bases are TGTGCCAGCAGTTCCAACCCCGGTGGGGGGGCAGGAACTGAAGCTTTCTTT. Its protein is CASSSNPGGGAGTEAFF.

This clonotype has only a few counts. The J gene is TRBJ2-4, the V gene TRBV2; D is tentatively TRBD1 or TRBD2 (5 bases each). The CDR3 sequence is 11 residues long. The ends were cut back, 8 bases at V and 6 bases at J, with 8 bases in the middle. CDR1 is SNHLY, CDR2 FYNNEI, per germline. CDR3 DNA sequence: TGTGCCAGCCGGGACCTAAACATTCAGTACTTC. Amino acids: CASRDLNIQYF.

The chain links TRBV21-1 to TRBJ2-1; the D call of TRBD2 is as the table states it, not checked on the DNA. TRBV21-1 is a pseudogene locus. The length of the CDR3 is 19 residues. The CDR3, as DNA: TGTGCCAGCAGTCGTATCGTAGCGGAACGACCCCTCTCCTACAATGAGCAGTTCTTC. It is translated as CASSRIVAERPLSYNEQFF.

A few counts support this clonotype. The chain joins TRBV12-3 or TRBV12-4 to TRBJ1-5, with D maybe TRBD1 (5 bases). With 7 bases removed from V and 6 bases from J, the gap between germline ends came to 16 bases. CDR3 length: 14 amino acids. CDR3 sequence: CASTSSGTTQPQHF. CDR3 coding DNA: TGTGCCAGCACTTCATCCGGGACGACTCAGCCCCAGCATTTT.

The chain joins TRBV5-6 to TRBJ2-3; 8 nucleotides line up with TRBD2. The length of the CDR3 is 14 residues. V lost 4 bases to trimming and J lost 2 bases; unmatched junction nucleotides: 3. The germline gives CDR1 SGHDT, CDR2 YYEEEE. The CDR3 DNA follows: TGTGCCAGCAGCCCGGGAGGGCCCACAGATACGCAGTATTTT. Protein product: CASSPGGPTDTQYF.

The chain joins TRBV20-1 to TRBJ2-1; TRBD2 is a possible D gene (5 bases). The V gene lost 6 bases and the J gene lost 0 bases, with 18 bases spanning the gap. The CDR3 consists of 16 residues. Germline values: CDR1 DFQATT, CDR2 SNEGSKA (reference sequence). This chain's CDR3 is CSAYGGGASSYNEQFF. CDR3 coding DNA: TGCAGTGCGTACGGAGGAGGCGCCAGCTCCTACAATGAGCAGTTCTTC.

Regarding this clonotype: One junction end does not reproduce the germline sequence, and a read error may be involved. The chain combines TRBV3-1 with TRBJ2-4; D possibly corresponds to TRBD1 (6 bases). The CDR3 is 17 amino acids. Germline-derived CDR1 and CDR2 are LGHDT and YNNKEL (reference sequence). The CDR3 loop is CATSQDRLTVAKNIQYF. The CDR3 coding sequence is TGTGCCACCAGCCAAGACAGGCTGACCGTAGCCAAAAACATTCAGTACTTC.

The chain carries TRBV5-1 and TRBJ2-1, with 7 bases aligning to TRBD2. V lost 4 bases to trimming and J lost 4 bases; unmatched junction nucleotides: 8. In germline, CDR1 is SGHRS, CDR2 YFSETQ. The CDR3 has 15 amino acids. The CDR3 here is CASSNVPSGYNEQFF. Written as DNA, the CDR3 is TGCGCCAGCAGCAATGTACCTAGCGGATACAATGAGCAGTTCTTC.

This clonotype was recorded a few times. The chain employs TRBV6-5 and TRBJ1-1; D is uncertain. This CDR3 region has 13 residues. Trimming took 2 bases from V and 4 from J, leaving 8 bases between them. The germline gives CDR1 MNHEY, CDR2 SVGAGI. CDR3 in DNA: TGTGCCAGCAGTTACAGGGTTGGCACTGAAGCTTTCTTT. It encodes CASSYRVGTEAFF.